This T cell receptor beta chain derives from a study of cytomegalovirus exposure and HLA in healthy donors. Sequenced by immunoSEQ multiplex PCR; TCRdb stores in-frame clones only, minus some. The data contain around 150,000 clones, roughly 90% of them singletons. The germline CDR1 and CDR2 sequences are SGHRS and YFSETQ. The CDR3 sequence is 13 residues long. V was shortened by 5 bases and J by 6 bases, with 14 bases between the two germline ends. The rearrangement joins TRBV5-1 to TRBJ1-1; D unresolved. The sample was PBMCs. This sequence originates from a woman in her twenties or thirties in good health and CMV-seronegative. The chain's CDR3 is CASRPSVEAEAFF. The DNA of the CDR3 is TGCGCCAGCAGACCATCGGTGGAGGCTGAAGCTTTCTTT.